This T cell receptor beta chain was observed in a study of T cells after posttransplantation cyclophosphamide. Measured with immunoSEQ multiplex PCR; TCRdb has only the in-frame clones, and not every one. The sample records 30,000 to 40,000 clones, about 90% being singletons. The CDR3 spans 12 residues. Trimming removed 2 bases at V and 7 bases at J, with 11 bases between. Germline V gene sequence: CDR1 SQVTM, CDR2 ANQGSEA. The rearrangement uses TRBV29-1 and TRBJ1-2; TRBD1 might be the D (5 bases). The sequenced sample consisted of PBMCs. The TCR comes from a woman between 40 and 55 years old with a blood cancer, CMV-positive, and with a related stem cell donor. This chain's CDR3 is CSVESREPGYTF. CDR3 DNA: TGCAGCGTTGAATCCAGGGAACCTGGCTACACCTTC.